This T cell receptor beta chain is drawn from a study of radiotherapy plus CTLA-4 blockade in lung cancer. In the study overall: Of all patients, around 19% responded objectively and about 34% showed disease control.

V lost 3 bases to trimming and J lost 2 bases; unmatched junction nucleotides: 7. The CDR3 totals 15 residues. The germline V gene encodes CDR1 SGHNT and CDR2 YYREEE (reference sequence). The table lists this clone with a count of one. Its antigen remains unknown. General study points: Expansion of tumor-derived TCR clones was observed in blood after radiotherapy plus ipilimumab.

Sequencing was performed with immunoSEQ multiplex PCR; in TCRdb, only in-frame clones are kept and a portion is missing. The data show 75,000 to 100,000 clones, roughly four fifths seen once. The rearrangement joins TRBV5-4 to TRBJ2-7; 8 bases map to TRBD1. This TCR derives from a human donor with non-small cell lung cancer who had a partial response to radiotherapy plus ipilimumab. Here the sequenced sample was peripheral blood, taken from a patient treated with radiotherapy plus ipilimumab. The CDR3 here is CASSSPDRVTYEQYF. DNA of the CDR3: TGTGCCAGCAGCTCCCCGGACAGGGTCACCTACGAGCAGTACTTC.